Listed below are T cell receptor beta chains from one sample, sequenced in a study of T cells after yellow fever vaccination. TCRdb reprocessed the 5' RACE reads with MiXCR, giving one entry per CDR3 protein. The sample carries 250,000 to 350,000 distinct CDR3 sequences, approximately 4% recorded once. The input for sequencing was PBMCs, taken 15 days after the yellow fever booster vaccination. Source of these receptors: a man aged 18 to 30 who received the YFV17D yellow fever vaccine. Both conserved end residues are part of each CDR3. D genes are given only for firm matches. Where a row states a size, it is once, few, many or the class of an expanded clone; other rows omit it.

TRBV7-2	many	TRBD1	TRBJ1-4	CASSQRTGRNEKLFF	TGTGCCAGCAGCCAGAGGACAGGGAGGAATGAAAAACTGTTTTTT
TRBV9	.	.	TRBJ1-2	CASSEGGGGRHYGYTF	TGTGCCAGCAGCGAGGGGGGAGGGGGACGGCACTATGGCTACACCTTC
TRBV6-2/TRBV6-3	.	.	TRBJ1-1	CASGRRNTEAFF	TGTGCCAGCGGAAGAAGAAACACTGAAGCTTTCTTT
TRBV15	.	.	TRBJ1-5	CATSRSDNQPQHF	TGTGCCACCAGCAGAAGCGACAATCAGCCCCAGCATTTT
TRBV11-2	many	.	TRBJ2-7	CASSFSQGRAYEQYF	TGTGCCAGCAGCTTTAGTCAGGGGCGAGCCTACGAGCAGTACTTC
TRBV5-1	few	.	TRBJ2-6	CASSADGVNSGANVLTF	TGCGCCAGCAGCGCGGACGGGGTGAACTCTGGGGCCAACGTCCTGACTTTC
TRBV12-3/TRBV12-4	.	.	TRBJ1-6	CASSPKDYSPLHF	TGTGCCAGCAGTCCCAAAGATTACTCACCCCTCCACTTT
TRBV29-1	few	.	TRBJ2-5	CSVEQGPGIETQYF	TGCAGCGTTGAACAGGGCCCCGGGATAGAGACCCAGTACTTC
TRBV7-2	many	.	TRBJ1-5	CASSLGPNQPQHF	TGCGCCAGCAGCTTGGGACCCAATCAGCCCCAGCATTTT
TRBV4-2	.	.	TRBJ1-1	CASREDWTEAFF	TGTGCCAGCAGGGAGGATTGGACTGAAGCTTTCTTT
TRBV5-1	many	.	TRBJ2-2	CASSLVPDTGELFF	TGCGCCAGCAGCTTGGTCCCAGACACCGGGGAGCTGTTTTTT
TRBV12-3/TRBV12-4	few	.	TRBJ1-1	CATGRQANTEAFF	TGTGCCACGGGTAGGCAGGCGAACACTGAAGCTTTCTTT
TRBV6-5	many	TRBD1	TRBJ2-2	CASSWGTGKTGELFF	TGTGCCAGCAGTTGGGGGACAGGAAAGACCGGGGAGCTGTTTTTT
TRBV20-1	.	TRBD2	TRBJ2-5	CSASLGLAGFQETQYF	TGCAGTGCTAGCCTGGGACTAGCGGGGTTCCAAGAGACCCAGTACTTC
TRBV29-1	many	TRBD1	TRBJ1-4	CSVGTGGEKLFF	TGCAGCGTTGGGACAGGCGGGGAAAAACTGTTTTTT
TRBV7-9	few	.	TRBJ1-2	CAGRGEDGYTF	TGTGCGGGCAGGGGCGAAGATGGCTACACCTTC
TRBV7-2	many	.	TRBJ1-5	CASSLAPGGVQPQHF	TGTGCCAGCAGCTTAGCGCCGGGGGGCGTTCAGCCCCAGCATTTT
TRBV5-5	.	TRBD1	TRBJ1-3	CASSPMGTAIGNTIYF	TGTGCCAGCAGCCCTATGGGGACAGCCATTGGAAACACCATATATTTT
TRBV12-3/TRBV12-4	many	.	TRBJ1-1	CASSRGSNTEAFF	TGTGCCAGCAGCCGGGGATCGAACACTGAAGCTTTCTTT
TRBV3-1	.	.	TRBJ2-4	CASSQGTVGMTKNIQYF	TGTGCCAGCAGCCAAGGTACGGTGGGAATGACCAAAAACATTCAGTACTTC
TRBV29-1	many	.	TRBJ1-1	CSGNGGTEAFF	TGCAGCGGGAACGGGGGCACTGAAGCTTTCTTT
TRBV6-6	.	.	TRBJ1-2	CASSYPQGNYGYTF	TGTGCCAGCAGTTACCCCCAAGGTAACTATGGCTACACCTTC
TRBV20-1	.	TRBD1	TRBJ1-6	CSARNSGDSSYNSPLHF	TGCAGTGCTAGAAATAGTGGGGACAGCTCCTATAATTCACCCCTCCACTTT
TRBV7-9	many	.	TRBJ2-1	CASSSSTGYNEQFF	TGTGCCAGCAGCTCTAGCACAGGCTACAATGAGCAGTTCTTC
TRBV12-3/TRBV12-4	.	.	TRBJ2-3	CASGGAGSTDTQYF	TGTGCCAGCGGGGGGGCGGGGTCCACAGATACGCAGTATTTT
TRBV12-3/TRBV12-4	many	.	TRBJ2-3	CASTPRDQPTDTQYF	TGTGCCAGCACCCCACGAGACCAACCCACAGATACGCAGTATTTT
TRBV9	few	.	TRBJ2-6	CASSVNSFSGANVLTF	TGTGCCAGCAGCGTAAACAGCTTCTCTGGGGCCAACGTCCTGACTTTC
TRBV6-5	.	.	TRBJ1-6	CASSPQENSPLHF	TGTGCCAGCAGTCCACAGGAAAATTCACCCCTCCACTTT
TRBV18	.	.	TRBJ1-2	CASSRTGIYGYTF	TGTGCCAGCTCACGTACAGGGATCTATGGCTACACCTTC
TRBV20-1	.	.	TRBJ1-3	CSADGALTSSGNTIYF	TGCAGTGCGGATGGGGCTCTAACAAGCTCTGGAAACACCATATATTTT
TRBV15	many	.	TRBJ1-3	CATSKLSGNTIYF	TGTGCCACCAGCAAGCTCTCTGGAAACACCATATATTTT
TRBV12-3/TRBV12-4	many	.	TRBJ2-7	CASSSYGGSLDEQYF	TGTGCCAGCAGTTCCTACGGGGGAAGCTTGGACGAGCAGTACTTC
TRBV4-2	few	TRBD2	TRBJ2-5	CASSQESGGAGKTQYF	TGTGCCAGCAGCCAGGAAAGCGGGGGGGCCGGGAAGACCCAGTACTTC
TRBV20-1	few	TRBD1	TRBJ1-2	CSARAPQGALYGYTF	TGCAGTGCTAGAGCCCCCCAGGGGGCGCTTTATGGCTACACCTTC
TRBV29-1	.	.	TRBJ2-6	CSASQPGANVLTF	TGCAGCGCCAGTCAACCTGGGGCCAACGTCCTGACTTTC
TRBV4-1	many	.	TRBJ2-1	CASSRGVTYNEQFF	TGCGCCAGCAGCCGCGGGGTTACCTACAATGAGCAGTTCTTC
TRBV18	.	TRBD1	TRBJ1-1	CASSPSIGFRDRGAAFF	TGTGCCAGCTCACCATCTATAGGTTTCCGGGACAGGGGTGCAGCTTTCTTT
TRBV18	few	.	TRBJ2-7	CASSPIVGVRNLNEQYF	TGTGCCAGCTCACCAATAGTTGGGGTGCGGAACCTCAACGAGCAGTACTTC
TRBV7-3	many	TRBD2	TRBJ2-1	CASSFSGTNDEQFF	TGTGCCAGCAGCTTCTCCGGGACTAACGATGAGCAGTTCTTC
TRBV28	many	TRBD1	TRBJ2-1	CASSQHRGIIDNEQFF	TGTGCCAGCAGTCAACACAGGGGGATAATCGATAATGAGCAGTTCTTC
TRBV7-7	.	TRBD2	TRBJ2-3	CASSPLLGGSTDTQYF	TGTGCTAGCAGCCCACTCCTCGGGGGGAGCACAGATACGCAGTATTTT
TRBV3-2	many	.	TRBJ2-7	CASSHRTENYEQYF	TGTGCCAGCAGCCATAGGACAGAAAATTACGAGCAGTACTTC
TRBV7-8	.	.	TRBJ2-5	CASSLRLGGGETQYF	TGTGCCAGCAGCTTAAGGCTAGGGGGAGGGGAGACCCAGTACTTC
TRBV29-1	few	.	TRBJ1-1	CSVRFDRVLDRAMNTEAFF	TGCAGCGTCCGATTCGACCGGGTCCTGGATAGGGCTATGAACACTGAAGCTTTCTTT
TRBV28	.	.	TRBJ1-5	CASSAPGHHNQPQHF	TGTGCCAGCAGTGCACCGGGACACCACAATCAGCCCCAGCATTTT
TRBV5-1	.	.	TRBJ1-5	CASSLGGMEPQHF	TGCGCCAGCAGCTTAGGGGGGATGGAGCCCCAGCATTTT